Listed here are 14 T cell receptor beta chains from one sample, sequenced in a study of T cells in Graves' hyperthyroidism and ophthalmopathy (dated by TCRdb to between 2018 and 2021). The method was multiplex PCR. TCRdb shows the sequencer as Illumina HiSeq 2000. The TCR beta CDR3 regions were amplified from RNA transcripts. The first round of RT-PCR for the TCR CDR3 was performed with the HTBI primer set and the Qiagen OneStep RT-PCR kit. TCRdb handled the public reads itself, with Q25 trimming in fastp and clone calling in MiXCR, and kept productive beta chains. Identical CDR3 proteins give one entry, which carries the most common genes and DNA. Recorded for this sample are around 690,000 distinct CDR3 sequences; less than 25% of them occurred a single time. The top ten constitute under 35% of the sample. The sample was blood. The receptors derive from a man younger than 45 with Graves' ophthalmopathy.

Ten or more counts support this clonotype. V and J are TRBV28 and TRBJ1-6, with a possible D match to TRBD1 (5 bases). Germline V gives CDR1 MDHEN, CDR2 SYDVKM. Trimming removed 2 bases from V and 4 bases from J, with 6 bases in between. The CDR3 runs to 14 residues. The CDR3 DNA reads as TGTGCCAGCAGTTTAGCAGGGTATAATTCACCCCTCCACTTT. Its protein is CASSLAGYNSPLHF.

V and J are TRBV27 and TRBJ2-3; the D is unclear. CDR1 MNHEY and CDR2 SMNVEV come from the germline V gene (reference sequence). V lost 1 base and J 4 bases, leaving 6 bases between the germline ends. This CDR3 contains 13 residues. The CDR3 is CASSLYGSDTQYF. The CDR3 nucleotides read TGTGCCAGCAGTTTATATGGATCAGATACGCAGTATTTT.

The chain employs TRBV28 and TRBJ2-3, with 7 bases identical to TRBD2. The germline CDR1 and CDR2 sequences are MDHEN and SYDVKM. The CDR3 loop spans 16 amino acids. V was pared by 8 bases and J by 2 bases, with 13 bases of the junction left unmatched. The DNA of the CDR3 is TGTGCCAGCTGCCCCCGCTGGGGGGGTTACACAGATACGCAGTATTTT. Its translation is CASCPRWGGYTDTQYF.

V and J are TRBV19 and TRBJ2-7, with 8 bases that match TRBD1. Looked up from germline, CDR1 is LNHDA and CDR2 is SQIVND (reference sequence). The CDR3 is 14 residues long. The V gene end was trimmed by 6 bases and the J gene end by 3 bases; junction bases not matched to a gene: 7. The CDR3 nucleotides read TGTGCCAGTAGACGACAGGGGAGCCTCTACGAGCAGTACTTC. This sequence encodes CASRRQGSLYEQYF.

The chain is built from TRBV20-1 and TRBJ2-1; no reliable D call. V lost 6 bases and J 5 bases, leaving 2 bases between the germline ends. The CDR3 runs to 9 residues. Per germline, CDR1 DFQATT and CDR2 SNEGSKA (reference sequence). The CDR3, as DNA: TGCAGTGCCGACAATGAGCAGTTCTTC. Protein product: CSADNEQFF.

In its sample, this clonotype was seen a few times. The chain recombines TRBV30 with TRBJ1-2, with D perhaps TRBD1 (5 bases). This CDR3 is built from 15 residues. Germline values: CDR1 GTSNPN, CDR2 SVGIG (reference sequence). V was shortened by 0 bases and J by 3 bases, with 14 bases between the two germline ends. CDR3 region: CAWSVPWGTYYGYTF. The DNA of the CDR3 is TGTGCCTGGAGTGTTCCTTGGGGGACCTACTATGGCTACACCTTC.

With regard to this clonotype: The CDR3 does not end in the conserved phenylalanine or tryptophan, so this is likely a read error. V and J are TRBV30 and TRBJ1-1, with 7 bases aligning to TRBD1. CDR3 length: 12 residues. Germline V gives CDR1 GTSNPN, CDR2 SVGIG (reference sequence). Trimming at V came to 6 bases and at J to 11 bases, leaving 12 bases not matched to a gene. The CDR3, as DNA: TGTGCCTGCAAGACAGGGAAAGTCGGGGCTTTCATT. Amino acids: CACKTGKVGAFI.

J is TRBJ1-4 and V is TRBV20-1; D not resolved. Trimming took off 3 bases at V and 4 bases at J, with 15 bases between the two ends. Germline V gives CDR1 DFQATT, CDR2 SNEGSKA (reference sequence). The CDR3 loop spans 15 amino acids. As DNA, the CDR3 is TGCAGTGCTAGGTCGAACAGAGACTTTAATGAAAAACTGTTTTTT. Translation: CSARSNRDFNEKLFF.

This clonotype turned up a few times. The V and J genes are TRBV4-2 and TRBJ2-3, with a weak D call TRBD1 (6 bases). The CDR3 has 17 residues. Germline V gene sequence: CDR1 LGHNA, CDR2 YNFKEQ. V lost 0 bases and J 9 bases, leaving 22 bases between the germline ends. The CDR3 sequence: CASSQEPGQSPAGTQYF. The CDR3 nucleotides are TGTGCCAGCAGCCAAGAACCTGGACAGTCCCCTGCAGGGACGCAGTATTTT.

The chain links TRBV25-1 to TRBJ2-3, with 7 bases identical to TRBD2. This CDR3 has 14 residues. From germline, CDR1 is MGHDK and CDR2 SYGVNS. With 7 bases clipped from V and 1 base from J, the junction kept 5 bases outside the gene matches. CDR3 sequence: CASTLSGRTDTQYF. CDR3 DNA: TGTGCCAGCACCCTTAGCGGGCGCACAGATACGCAGTATTTT.

In this sample, this clonotype turned up many times. The chain uses TRBV28 and TRBJ2-7; 7 bases are a match to TRBD1. CDR1 and CDR2 (germline): MDHEN, SYDVKM. V lost 5 bases to trimming and J lost 1 base; unmatched junction nucleotides: 8. This CDR3 region has 15 residues. In DNA, the CDR3 is TGTGCCAGCAGTGCCCAGGGACAGTCATCCTACGAGCAGTACTTC. This codes for CASSAQGQSSYEQYF.

The chain joins TRBV9 to TRBJ2-7, with 12 bases fitting TRBD2. This CDR3 is built from 19 residues. V was pared by 4 bases and J by 5 bases, with 19 bases of the junction left unmatched. Germline loops: CDR1 SGDLS, CDR2 YYNGEE. The CDR3, as DNA: TGTGCCAGCAGCCCCTCGGGGGCTAGCGGGAGGGCCTTAGGAAACGAGCAGTACTTC. This sequence encodes CASSPSGASGRALGNEQYF.

With respect to this clonotype: A junction end diverges from the germline sequence, so it may reflect a read error. The chain combines TRBV3-1 with TRBJ2-1; 11 bases match TRBD2. The V gene's germline CDR1 is LGHDT and CDR2 YNNKEL (reference sequence). This CDR3 is 17 amino acids long. CDR3 amino acids: CASSQEAPGLADNGQFF. DNA for the CDR3: TGTGCCAGCAGCCAAGAGGCCCCGGGACTAGCGGATAATGGGCAGTTCTTC.

The V gene is TRBV7-2, the J gene TRBJ2-3; D ambiguous. The CDR3 spans 12 residues. Deletions cut 5 bases from V and 5 bases from J, with 8 bases between. Germline CDR1 is SGHTA and CDR2 is FQGNSA. The CDR3 sequence: CASSPRQDTQYF. The CDR3, as DNA: TGTGCCAGCAGCCCACGCCAAGATACGCAGTATTTT.